Listed below are T cell receptor beta chains from one sample, sequenced in a study of graft-versus-host responses after intestinal transplantation. The method was immunoSEQ multiplex PCR; TCRdb's version includes in-frame clones alone and lacks a portion of them. The table shows under 15,000 clones, with 35% occurring only once. The specimen was alloreactive CD8+ T cells from a mixed lymphocyte reaction culture, collected before intestinal transplant. The receptors stem from a human patient who received an intestinal transplant. The CDR3 runs from the conserved cysteine through the conserved F or W. A D gene is named only where the DNA matches it firmly. Clone size is not always given. Where it is, it says once, few, many or a class for expanded clones.

d_call	v_call	clone_size	j_call	cdr3_aa	cdr3_nt
.	TRBV7-3	few	TRBJ2-1	CASSLGTGRPVHEQFF	TGTGCCAGCAGCTTGGGCACGGGTAGGCCTGTACATGAGCAGTTCTTC
.	TRBV6-5	few	TRBJ2-7	CASSLLVYEQYF	TGTGCCAGCAGTCTACTAGTCTACGAGCAGTACTTC
TRBD1	TRBV19	few	TRBJ1-1	CASRWGTDNTEAFF	TGTGCCAGCCGGTGGGGGACAGACAACACTGAAGCTTTCTTT
.	TRBV30	few	TRBJ2-1	CAWSEGGGQQFF	TGTGCCTGGAGTGAGGGGGGGGGCCAGCAGTTCTTC
.	TRBV2	.	TRBJ1-5	CASSESRMGNQPQHF	TGTGCCAGCAGTGAAAGCAGGATGGGCAATCAGCCCCAGCATTTT
TRBD1	TRBV9	.	TRBJ2-3	CASSARGDRNTDTQYF	TGTGCCAGCAGCGCCAGGGGGGACAGGAACACAGATACGCAGTATTTT
TRBD2	TRBV19	.	TRBJ2-1	CASSIRASGRARSNEQFF	TGTGCCAGTAGTATAAGAGCTAGCGGGAGGGCAAGAAGCAATGAGCAGTTCTTC
TRBD2	TRBV4-1	.	TRBJ2-3	CASSQDIGLAGVTDTQYF	TGCGCCAGCAGCCAGGATATCGGACTAGCGGGAGTAACAGATACGCAGTATTTT
TRBD1	TRBV6-5	once	TRBJ2-5	CASSYIGQAQETQYF	TGTGCCAGCAGTTACATCGGACAGGCCCAAGAGACCCAGTACTTC
TRBD1	TRBV5-1	.	TRBJ1-3	CASSAGGTESGNTIYF	TGCGCCAGCAGCGCTGGCGGGACAGAGTCTGGAAACACCATATATTTT
TRBD1	TRBV28	medium-sized	TRBJ2-2	CASSLRDRGNHGELFF	TGTGCCAGCAGTCTCCGGGACAGGGGAAATCACGGGGAGCTGTTTTTT
TRBD2	TRBV10-3	.	TRBJ2-1	CAAISGRKNNEQFF	TGTGCCGCCATTAGCGGGAGGAAGAACAATGAGCAGTTCTTC
.	TRBV11-2	.	TRBJ2-7	CASSPEEGWGYEQYF	TGTGCCAGCAGCCCAGAGGAGGGCTGGGGATACGAGCAGTACTTC
TRBD2	TRBV5-4	few	TRBJ2-7	CASSQGGTSFYEQYF	TGTGCCAGCAGCCAGGGAGGGACTAGCTTCTACGAGCAGTACTTC
.	TRBV7-7	few	TRBJ2-7	CASSLAETYEQYF	TGTGCCAGCAGCTTAGCAGAGACCTACGAGCAGTACTTC
.	TRBV5-1	.	TRBJ1-1	CASSLAWNTEAFF	TGCGCCAGCAGCTTGGCTTGGAACACTGAAGCTTTCTTT
TRBD2	TRBV29-1	few	TRBJ2-1	CSVEGVAGGNVEQFF	TGCAGCGTTGAAGGGGTAGCGGGAGGTAACGTTGAGCAGTTCTTC
.	TRBV10-2	.	TRBJ1-4	CASSEFETFTNEKLFF	TGCGCCAGCAGTGAGTTTGAGACCTTTACTAATGAAAAACTGTTTTTT
.	TRBV6-6	.	TRBJ2-7	CASSYSEGILYEQYF	TGTGCCAGCAGTTACTCAGAAGGGATTCTCTACGAGCAGTACTTC
.	TRBV10-3	.	TRBJ2-3	CAISESVDTQYF	TGTGCCATCAGTGAGAGCGTGGATACGCAGTATTTT
TRBD2	TRBV19	.	TRBJ2-1	CASTDGLAGGPLDNEQFF	TGTGCCAGTACCGATGGGCTAGCGGGAGGGCCGTTGGACAATGAGCAGTTCTTC
.	TRBV19	.	TRBJ1-1	CASSIDNGDSTEAFF	TGTGCCAGTAGCATCGATAATGGGGACTCCACTGAAGCTTTCTTT
.	TRBV2	.	TRBJ2-7	CASSETNRDYEQYF	TGTGCCAGCAGTGAAACGAACAGGGACTACGAGCAGTACTTC
.	TRBV6-6	.	TRBJ2-2	CASSYTLTGELFF	TGTGCCAGCAGTTACACGTTGACCGGGGAGCTGTTTTTT
TRBD1	TRBV4-1	.	TRBJ2-3	CASSQEWDRAPDTQYF	TGCGCCAGCAGCCAAGAGTGGGACAGGGCCCCAGATACGCAGTATTTT
.	TRBV7-2	.	TRBJ1-1	CASSLASTGPEAFF	TGTGCCAGCAGCTTAGCTAGTACAGGACCTGAAGCTTTCTTT
.	TRBV7-9	.	TRBJ2-7	CASSEAGRGYEQYF	TGTGCCAGCAGTGAGGCGGGCAGGGGATACGAGCAGTACTTC
.	TRBV30	few	TRBJ1-2	CAWSVTYYGYTF	TGTGCCTGGAGTGTTACATACTATGGCTACACCTTC
.	TRBV25-1	.	TRBJ1-2	CASSGGRGGDSYGYTF	TGTGCCAGCAGTGGGGGACGCGGGGGAGATAGCTATGGCTACACCTTC
.	TRBV11-2	.	TRBJ1-3	CASRSVVGGPSGNTIYF	TGTGCCAGCAGATCCGTGGTGGGGGGACCCTCTGGAAACACCATATATTTT
.	TRBV7-8	.	TRBJ2-7	CASSLISNGYEQYF	TGTGCCAGCAGCTTAATTTCCAATGGCTACGAGCAGTACTTC
.	TRBV21-1	.	TRBJ1-5	CASSLELATWHHQPQHF	TGTGCCAGCAGCTTAGAGTTAGCTACATGGCATCATCAGCCCCAGCATTTT
.	TRBV27	.	TRBJ2-1	CASSLWTLGNEQFF	TGTGCCAGCAGTTTATGGACGTTAGGCAATGAGCAGTTCTTC
.	TRBV5-6	large	TRBJ2-7	CASSLAYQGSNEQYF	TGTGCCAGCAGCTTGGCTTATCAGGGGAGTAATGAGCAGTACTTC
TRBD1	TRBV30	.	TRBJ1-1	CAWSGDRGEAFF	TGTGCCTGGAGCGGGGACAGGGGTGAAGCTTTCTTT
TRBD1	TRBV4-2	few	TRBJ1-5	CASSFGQGSQPQHF	TGTGCCAGCAGCTTCGGACAGGGAAGCCAGCCCCAGCATTTT
.	TRBV14	few	TRBJ2-1	CASSQDLAYYEQFF	TGTGCCAGCAGCCAAGATCTGGCGTATTATGAGCAGTTCTTC
.	TRBV15	.	TRBJ2-7	CATSSTHYEQYF	TGTGCCACCAGCTCAACCCACTACGAGCAGTACTTC
TRBD1	TRBV7-2	medium-sized	TRBJ2-7	CASSFSTGAISYEQYF	TGTGCCAGCAGCTTCTCTACAGGGGCCATCTCCTACGAGCAGTACTTC
.	TRBV6-9	.	TRBJ1-1	CASKRGATGSTEAFF	TGTGCCAGCAAGCGCGGGGCAACGGGGAGTACTGAAGCTTTCTTT
.	TRBV19	few	TRBJ2-7	CASSMLSGAEQYF	TGTGCCAGTAGTATGTTAAGTGGCGCGGAGCAGTACTTC
.	TRBV28	.	TRBJ2-7	CASSFSAGVSYEQYF	TGTGCCAGCAGTTTCTCGGCAGGGGTATCCTACGAGCAGTACTTC
.	TRBV29-1	.	TRBJ1-1	CSVESRMNTEAFF	TGCAGCGTTGAGTCTAGGATGAACACTGAAGCTTTCTTT
.	TRBV7-9	.	TRBJ2-2	CASSLGLANTGELFF	TGTGCCAGCAGCTTAGGGTTAGCGAACACCGGGGAGCTGTTTTTT
TRBD1	TRBV18	.	TRBJ1-5	CASSPTGGGSNQPQHF	TGTGCCAGCTCACCTACAGGGGGAGGAAGCAATCAGCCCCAGCATTTT
.	TRBV27	.	TRBJ2-1	CASSADGAAMCEQFF	TGTGCCAGCAGTGCAGATGGGGCCGCAATGTGTGAGCAGTTCTTC
.	TRBV7-6	.	TRBJ2-1	CASSLVGGTYNEQFF	TGTGCCAGCAGCTTAGTAGGCGGGACCTACAATGAGCAGTTCTTC
.	TRBV27	few	TRBJ2-7	CASRTDESSYEQYF	TGTGCCAGCAGAACGGACGAGAGCTCCTACGAGCAGTACTTC
TRBD1	TRBV14	.	TRBJ2-7	CASSHIWDRSYEQYF	TGTGCCAGCAGCCATATTTGGGACAGGTCCTACGAGCAGTACTTC
.	TRBV28	.	TRBJ2-1	CASSLHGGNNEQFF	TGTGCCAGCAGTCTACACGGAGGAAACAATGAGCAGTTCTTC
TRBD1	TRBV5-4	few	TRBJ2-7	CASSQGASEYSYEQYF	TGTGCCAGCAGCCAGGGGGCTAGCGAGTACTCCTACGAGCAGTACTTC
.	TRBV13	.	TRBJ2-7	CASSFRGKAVNEQYF	TGTGCCAGCAGCTTCCGGGGTAAGGCAGTGAACGAGCAGTACTTC
.	TRBV30	once	TRBJ1-1	CAWSVPGLEAFF	TGTGCCTGGAGTGTCCCGGGTCTTGAAGCTTTCTTT
TRBD1	TRBV27	.	TRBJ1-2	CATSDPGQGTDGYTF	TGTGCCACCAGTGATCCGGGACAGGGGACCGATGGCTACACCTTC
.	TRBV4-3	few	TRBJ2-7	CASSQEFEQGEQYF	TGCGCCAGCAGCCAAGAGTTCGAGCAGGGGGAGCAGTACTTC